The entry below describes one T cell receptor (beta chain). The protocol was immunoSEQ multiplex PCR, while the TCRdb copy is restricted to in-frame clones and leaves out a portion. Of about 120,000 clones listed, 88% are singletons. This sample is part of a study of control samples from healthy donors and cancer patients. This CDR3 is 18 amino acids long. V was shortened by 0 bases and J by 0 bases, with 15 bases between the two germline ends. Per the germline V gene, CDR1 is MNHEY and CDR2 is SMNVEV (reference sequence). The V gene is TRBV27, the J gene TRBJ2-4; no reliable D call. The sample was blood. This sequence was found in a man aged 35 to 55 in good health. This CDR3 is CASSLSRQNTLAKNIQYF. CDR3 coding DNA: TGTGCCAGCAGTTTATCGAGGCAGAATACCTTAGCCAAAAACATTCAGTACTTC.